The clone carrying this TCR beta chain was picked up one time. This sample was included in a study of T cell responses to AZD1222 COVID-19 vaccine. The germline CDR1 and CDR2 sequences are LGHNA and YNFKEQ. The V and J ends lost 4 bases and 2 bases respectively, with 21 bases between them. The CDR3 is made up of 17 amino acids. The data were produced by immunoSEQ multiplex PCR, yet TCRdb's version contains in-frame clones alone and is incomplete. The repertoire holds 75,000 to 95,000 clones, with 85% as singletons. Source: peripheral blood, taken 28 days after the second AZD1222 dose. The clonotype originates from an adult who received the AZD1222 COVID-19 vaccine. The chain uses TRBV4-2 and TRBJ2-7; D possibly corresponds to TRBD2 (6 bases). CDR3 sequence (DNA): TGTGCCAGCAGCCGAGACCTTCCTAGCGCAATTCCCTACGAGCAGTACTTC. Amino acid sequence: CASSRDLPSAIPYEQYF.